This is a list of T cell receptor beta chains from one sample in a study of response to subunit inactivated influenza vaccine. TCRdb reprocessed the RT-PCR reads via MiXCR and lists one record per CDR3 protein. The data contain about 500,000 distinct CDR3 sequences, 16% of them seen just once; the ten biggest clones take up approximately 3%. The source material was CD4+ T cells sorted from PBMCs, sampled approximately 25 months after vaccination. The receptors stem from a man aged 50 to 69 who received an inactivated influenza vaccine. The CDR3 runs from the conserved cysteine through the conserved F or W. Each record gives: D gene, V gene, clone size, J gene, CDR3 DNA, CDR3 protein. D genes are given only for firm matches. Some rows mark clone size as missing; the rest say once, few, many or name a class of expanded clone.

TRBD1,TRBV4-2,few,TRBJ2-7,TGTGCCAGCAGCCAAGCCACAGGGGCCGTGTACGAGCAGTACTTC,CASSQATGAVYEQYF
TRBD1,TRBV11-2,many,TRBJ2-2,TGTGCCAGCAGCTTAGGGGGACAGGGGACCGGGGAGCTGTTTTTT,CASSLGGQGTGELFF
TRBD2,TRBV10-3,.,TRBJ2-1,TGTGCCACAGAGGGACTAGCCGGCAATGAGCAGTTCTTC,CATEGLAGNEQFF
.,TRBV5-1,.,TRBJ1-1,TGCGCCAGCAGCTTGGGACATGGTAACACTGAAGCTTTCTTT,CASSLGHGNTEAFF
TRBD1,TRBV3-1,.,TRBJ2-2,TGTGCCAGCAGCCAAGCCTGGACAGGGATCACCGGGGAGCTGTTTTTT,CASSQAWTGITGELFF
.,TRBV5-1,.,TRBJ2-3,TGCGCCAGCAGCTTGGACGGCAGGCAAGGAGATACGCAGTATTTT,CASSLDGRQGDTQYF
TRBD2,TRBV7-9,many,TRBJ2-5,TGTGCCAGCAGCCGCTTAGGGCTAGCGGGAGGAAAGGAGACCCAGTACTTC,CASSRLGLAGGKETQYF
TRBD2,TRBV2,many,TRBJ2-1,TGTGCCAGCAAAACTAGCGGGATATATGAGCAGTTCTTC,CASKTSGIYEQFF
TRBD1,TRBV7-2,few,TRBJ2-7,TGTGCCAGCAGCTTGAGCTTGGGACAGTGGGAAAGGGTCTACGAGCAGTACTTC,CASSLSLGQWERVYEQYF
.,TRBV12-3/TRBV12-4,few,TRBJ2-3,TGTGCCAGCAGTTTTACTGAGGATACGCAGTATTTT,CASSFTEDTQYF
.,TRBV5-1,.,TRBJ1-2,TGCGCCAGCAGCTTGGGCTTCGGGCAGGGCCATGGCTACACCTTC,CASSLGFGQGHGYTF
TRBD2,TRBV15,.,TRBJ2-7,TGTGCCACCGCCCCGGGTAGCGGGTGGAGCTACGAGCAGTACTTC,CATAPGSGWSYEQYF
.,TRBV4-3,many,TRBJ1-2,TGCGCCAGCAGCCAAGATCCCGACAGATCCTATGGCTACACCTTC,CASSQDPDRSYGYTF
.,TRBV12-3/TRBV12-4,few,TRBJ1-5,TGTGCCAGCACCCCCGGGGAGAGCAATCAGCCCCAGCATTTT,CASTPGESNQPQHF
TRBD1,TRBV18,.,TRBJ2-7,TGTGCCAGCTCACCTATACGGGGGACAGGGGTCTCCTACGAGCAGTACTTC,CASSPIRGTGVSYEQYF
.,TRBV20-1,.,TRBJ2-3,TGCAGTGCTAGTCCTAGCACAGATACGCAGTATTTT,CSASPSTDTQYF
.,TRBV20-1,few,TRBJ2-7,TGCAGTGCGAAGGGCAGGGAGAGCGAGCAGTACTTC,CSAKGRESEQYF
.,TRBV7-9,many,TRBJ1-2,TGTGCCAGCAGCTCGGACCAATATGGCTACACCTTC,CASSSDQYGYTF
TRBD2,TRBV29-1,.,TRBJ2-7,TGCAGCGCCATTAGCGGGAGCAACGACTACGAGCAGTACTTC,CSAISGSNDYEQYF
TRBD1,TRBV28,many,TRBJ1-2,TGTGCCAGCAGAACAGGGGGCGTGGAAGGCTACACCTTC,CASRTGGVEGYTF
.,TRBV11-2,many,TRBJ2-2,TGTGCCAGCAGCCCCCCCACCGGGGAGCTGTTTTTT,CASSPPTGELFF
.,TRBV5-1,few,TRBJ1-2,TGCGCCAGCAGCAATACTCCGGGGTCGTATGGCTACACCTTC,CASSNTPGSYGYTF